The sequence of this T cell receptor (beta chain) was determined in a study of TIL therapy for anti-PD-1-resistant metastatic lung cancer. Study as a whole: Tumors were harvested before any PD-1/PD-L1 blockade. Most patients had lung adenocarcinoma; four tumors were EGFR-mutant, two ALK-rearranged; half smoked currently or formerly.

Germline V gives CDR1 WNHNN, CDR2 SYGVQD (reference sequence). Trimming shortened V by 4 bases and J by 4 bases, and 8 bases separated the two germline ends. The CDR3 totals 13 residues. Sequencing used immunoSEQ v3. Libraries were sequenced to some 2 million read pairs (survey) or about 4.5-6 million (deep). Data came from immunoSEQ multiplex PCR; TCRdb stores just in-frame clones and leaves some out. Among approximately 57,000 clones listed, roughly four fifths were seen once. Time point: pre-treatment sample, taken before nivolumab and TIL therapy. Enrollment ran from 2017 to early 2020. V usage is TRBV10-1 and J usage is TRBJ1-5; D not resolved. This TCR was sampled from a person between 25 and 80 years old with non-small cell lung cancer. Source: blood, taken at baseline. Here the CDR3 reads CASSGQQNQPQHF. CDR3 bases: TGCGCCAGCAGTGGTCAGCAAAATCAGCCCCAGCATTTT.